These T cell receptor beta chains were read from a single sample in a study of T cells in Graves' hyperthyroidism and ophthalmopathy. TCRdb redid the calling of the multiplex PCR reads with MiXCR, one entry per CDR3 protein. The table lists over 550,000 distinct CDR3 sequences, approximately 15% of them singletons, with about 20% in the top ten. The specimen was blood. Receptors originate from a woman between 18 and 30 years old with Graves' hyperthyroidism. Each CDR3 is given with its conserved first and last residue. The D gene is left open where the match is weak. Rows may omit the clone size; those that give it use once, few, many or a size class.

clone_size j_call d_call v_call cdr3_nt cdr3_aa
few TRBJ1-2 . TRBV5-1 TGCGCCAGCAGCAGCTCCTCGGACCCTACCGCGGGCTACACCTTC CASSSSSDPTAGYTF
many TRBJ2-3 TRBD2 TRBV3-1 TGTGCCAGCAGCACCACTAGCGGGGGAGGCGGAGATACGCAGTATTTT CASSTTSGGGGDTQYF
many TRBJ2-5 . TRBV11-2 TGTGCCAGCAGCCGAACGGAGACCCAGTACTTC CASSRTETQYF
many TRBJ2-1 TRBD2 TRBV10-3 TGTGCCATCAAGCGGGAGGGCAATGAGCAGTTCTTC CAIKREGNEQFF
many TRBJ2-7 TRBD1 TRBV7-9 TGTGCCAGCAGCTTAGGGACAGGTCTCTTCTCCTACGAGCAGTACTTC CASSLGTGLFSYEQYF
. TRBJ1-1 . TRBV11-3 TGTGCCAGCAGCTTGGTTAGCAGGAACACTGAAGCTTTCTTT CASSLVSRNTEAFF
. TRBJ2-2 . TRBV10-3 TGTGCCATGTCGGTGAACACCGGGGAGCTGTTTTTT CAMSVNTGELFF
few TRBJ2-1 . TRBV5-1 TGCGCCAGCAGCTTGACCGGAGCCTCCAGGGATGAGCAGTTCTTC CASSLTGASRDEQFF
. TRBJ2-3 . TRBV24-1 TGTGCCACCAGTGATTTTGGTACAGATACGCAGTATTTT CATSDFGTDTQYF
few TRBJ2-3 . TRBV11-2 TGTGCCAGCAGCTTAGATCCCCTGGTGAGAGATACGCAGTATTTT CASSLDPLVRDTQYF
few TRBJ2-1 . TRBV20-1 TGCAGTGCTAGAGAAGACAATGAGCAGTTCTTC CSAREDNEQFF
. TRBJ1-6 . TRBV12-3/TRBV12-4 TGTGCCAGCAGTTTAGGGAACCAGAATAATTCACCCCTCCACTTT CASSLGNQNNSPLHF
. TRBJ2-3 TRBD2 TRBV4-1 TGCGCCAGCAGCCGCCTCGGAGCTAGTAGCGGGAGAGCAAATACGCAGTATTTT CASSRLGASSGRANTQYF
many TRBJ2-7 TRBD1 TRBV9 TGTGCCAGCAGCCCCGAGGACAGGGTCTACGAGCAGTACTTC CASSPEDRVYEQYF
many TRBJ2-5 TRBD2 TRBV11-2 TGTGCCAGCAGCCGGGGACTAGTGAATCGAGAGACCCAGTACTTC CASSRGLVNRETQYF
. TRBJ1-1 TRBD1 TRBV7-9 TGTGCCAGCAGCCTCAGACAGGGCCTGGACATGAACACTGAAGCTTTCTTT CASSLRQGLDMNTEAFF
many TRBJ1-1 . TRBV20-1 TGCAGTATTAGTGGGAACACTGAAGCTTTCTTT CSISGNTEAFF
few TRBJ1-6 . TRBV12-3/TRBV12-4 TGTGCCAGCACTCTTGGGACGAGCGTCAATTCACCCCTCCACTTT CASTLGTSVNSPLHF
many TRBJ2-2 TRBD1 TRBV11-2 TGTGCCAGCAGCTTGAGGGGGCGCTGGACCGGGGAGCTGTTTTTT CASSLRGRWTGELFF
many TRBJ2-7 TRBD1 TRBV29-1 TGCAGCGTTGAAGTAGTTGGGGACAGCTACGAGCAGTACTTC CSVEVVGDSYEQYF
. TRBJ2-3 . TRBV20-1 TGCAGTGCCCTCGGGGCAGATACGCAGTATTTT CSALGADTQYF
few TRBJ1-1 . TRBV5-1 TGCGCCAGCAGCTTGGTCCAACCGGCGAGGAGGGGCGGTGAAGCTTTCTTT CASSLVQPARRGGEAFF
. TRBJ1-4 TRBD1 TRBV3-1 TGTGCCAGCAGCCAAGATCGAATAGGGACAGGGAATGAAAAACTGTTTTTT CASSQDRIGTGNEKLFF
few TRBJ2-7 . TRBV4-2 TGTGCCAGCAGCCAAGGTATCGAACCGGCCGAGCAGTACTTC CASSQGIEPAEQYF
few TRBJ2-7 . TRBV7-2 TGTGCCAGCAGCCAGGACAGCCCTTACGAGCAGTACTTC CASSQDSPYEQYF
. TRBJ2-5 TRBD2 TRBV2 TGTGCCAGCAGGGACCTTAGCGGGAGTGCGGAGACCCAGTACTTC CASRDLSGSAETQYF
few TRBJ1-5 . TRBV6-5 TGTGCCAGCAGTTACTCTCTCGGGGGGCTAAGCAATCAGCCCCAGCATTTT CASSYSLGGLSNQPQHF
many TRBJ1-2 . TRBV7-9 TGTGCCAGCAGCTTAGCGGGGATCTATGGCTACACCTTC CASSLAGIYGYTF
. TRBJ2-7 TRBD2 TRBV6-1 TGTGCCAGCAGTGCCGGTCCCCGCGGGGGACAGCAGTACTTC CASSAGPRGGQQYF
. TRBJ2-7 . TRBV10-3 TGTGCCATCAGTGAGTTGGGCGGCTACGAGCAGTACTTC CAISELGGYEQYF
few TRBJ1-4 . TRBV10-1 TGCGCCAGCAGTGGGGATAATGAAAAACTGTTTTTT CASSGDNEKLFF
many TRBJ1-5 . TRBV2 TGTGCCAGCAACCCGGACAGTAGCAATCAGCCCCAGCATTTT CASNPDSSNQPQHF
many TRBJ1-1 . TRBV3-1 TGTGCCAGCAGCCACAGGGGGAACACTGAAGCTTTCTTT CASSHRGNTEAFF
. TRBJ2-2 TRBD2 TRBV6-1 TGTGCCAGCAGTGAACACCAAGGGACTAGCGGGGTGTTGTTTTTT CASSEHQGTSGVLFF
few TRBJ1-4 TRBD1 TRBV7-9 TGTGCCAGCAGCTCTGGGGACAGAGTATTAGAGGAAAAACTGTTTTTT CASSSGDRVLEEKLFF
many TRBJ1-5 . TRBV24-1 TGTGCCACCAGTGACCAGAGGGAGGATCAGCCCCAGCATTTT CATSDQREDQPQHF
. TRBJ2-5 . TRBV3-1 TGTGCCAGCAGCCAAGCGGGGGCTTTTCAAGAGACCCAGTACTTC CASSQAGAFQETQYF
few TRBJ2-2 TRBD2 TRBV5-1 TGCGCCAGCAGCTTGGTTAGCGGGATGGCCGGGGAGCTGTTTTTT CASSLVSGMAGELFF
many TRBJ2-5 . TRBV28 TGTGCCAGCAGACCCACAGGGAAAGAGACCCAGTACTTC CASRPTGKETQYF
. TRBJ2-7 TRBD1 TRBV7-3 TGTGCCAGCAGCTTAGATCAGGGGGCGACCTACAATGAGCAGTACTTC CASSLDQGATYNEQYF
few TRBJ2-7 . TRBV11-3 TGTGCCAGCAGCTTAGCTTGGAACTACGAGCAGTACTTC CASSLAWNYEQYF
. TRBJ2-3 . TRBV14 TGTGCCAGCAGCCAAGCAGGGATCGGGTTGGATACGCAGTATTTT CASSQAGIGLDTQYF
. TRBJ1-2 TRBD1 TRBV18 TGTGCCAGCTCACTGGGACAGCCGTTATCCTATGGCTACACCTTC CASSLGQPLSYGYTF
many TRBJ1-2 TRBD1 TRBV11-2 TGTGCCAGCAGCTTACTTCGGACAGGGGCTGGCTACACCTTC CASSLLRTGAGYTF
few TRBJ2-7 TRBD1 TRBV20-1 TGCAGTGCTGCTAACATTGACAGGGAAGCCTACGAGCAGTACTTC CSAANIDREAYEQYF